This T cell receptor (beta chain) was identified during a study of regulatory T cells. The CDR3 spans 12 residues. V lost 2 bases and J 7 bases, leaving 5 bases between the germline ends. Germline CDR1 and CDR2: MNHNS and SASEGT. Broader study findings: Regulatory T cells showed the strongest V-J pair restriction and V/J gene skewing among patient repertoires. Hydrophobic residues at CDR3 positions 6 and 7 were enriched in conventional CD4+ T cells of CD3G-deficient patients.

With regard to this clone: Antigen unknown.

Amplification used 52 TRBV primers and 13 TRBJ primers. Assay used: immunoSEQ multiplex PCR; TCRdb lists only in-frame clones, some missing. This sample has tens of thousands of clones, with around 91% found just once. A couple of CD3G-deficient patients had more severe autoimmunity; all had some. Patients aged 2 to 39 years had fewer naive and more memory CD4+ and CD8+ T cells. Sorting split CD4+ cells into CD25-high CD127-low Tregs and CD25-low CD127-high conventional T cells. The source is a person aged 18-30 years with CD3G deficiency. This chain joins TRBV6-1 and TRBJ2-2; D ambiguous. Sequenced: conventional CD4+ T cells sorted from blood. In DNA form, the CDR3 reads TGTGCCAGCAGTGAACTGTACGGGGAGCTGTTTTTT. Protein: CASSELYGELFF.